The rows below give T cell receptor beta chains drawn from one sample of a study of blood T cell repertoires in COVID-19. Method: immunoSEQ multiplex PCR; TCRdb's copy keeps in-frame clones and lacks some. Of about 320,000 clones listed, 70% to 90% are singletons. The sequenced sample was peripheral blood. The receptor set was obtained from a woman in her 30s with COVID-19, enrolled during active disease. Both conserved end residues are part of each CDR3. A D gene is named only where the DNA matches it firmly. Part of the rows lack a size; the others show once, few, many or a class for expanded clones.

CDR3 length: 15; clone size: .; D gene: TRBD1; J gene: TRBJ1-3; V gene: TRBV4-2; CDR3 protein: CASSRDRISGNTIYF; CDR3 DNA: TGTGCCAGCAGCCGGGACAGGATCTCTGGAAACACCATATATTTT
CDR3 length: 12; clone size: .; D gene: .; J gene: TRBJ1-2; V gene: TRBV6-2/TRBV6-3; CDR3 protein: CASSPLSYGYTF; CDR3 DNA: TGTGCCAGCAGTCCCCTCAGCTATGGCTACACCTTC
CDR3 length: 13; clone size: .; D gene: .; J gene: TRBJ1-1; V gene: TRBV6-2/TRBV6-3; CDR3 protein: CASSPTGWTEAFF; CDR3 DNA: TGTGCCAGCAGCCCAACAGGGTGGACTGAAGCTTTCTTT
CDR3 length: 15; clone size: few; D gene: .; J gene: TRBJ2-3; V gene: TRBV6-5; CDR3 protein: CASSLAGQNTDTQYF; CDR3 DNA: TGTGCCAGCTCATTAGCCGGACAGAACACAGATACGCAGTATTTT
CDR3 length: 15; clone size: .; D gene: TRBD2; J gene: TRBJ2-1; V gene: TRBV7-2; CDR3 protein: CASSLILAVYNEQFF; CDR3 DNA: TGTGCCAGCAGCTTAATCCTAGCGGTATACAATGAGCAGTTCTTC
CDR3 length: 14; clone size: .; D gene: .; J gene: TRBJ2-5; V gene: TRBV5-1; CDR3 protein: CASSLGGLQETQYF; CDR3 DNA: TGCGCCAGCAGCTTGGGAGGGCTCCAAGAGACCCAGTACTTC
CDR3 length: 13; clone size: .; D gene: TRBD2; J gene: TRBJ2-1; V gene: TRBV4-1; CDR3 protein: CASSQALAEECFF; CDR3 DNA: TGCGCCAGCAGCCAAGCCCTAGCGGAGGAGTGTTTCTTC
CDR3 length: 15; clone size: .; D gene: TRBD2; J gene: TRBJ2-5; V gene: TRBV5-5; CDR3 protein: CASSLGQGGVETQYF; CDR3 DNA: TGTGCCAGCAGCTTAGGCCAGGGAGGGGTGGAGACCCAGTACTTC
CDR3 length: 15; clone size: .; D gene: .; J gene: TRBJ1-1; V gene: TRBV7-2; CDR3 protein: CASSLTQGGSTEAFF; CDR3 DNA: TGTGCCAGCAGCTTAACACAGGGAGGGAGCACTGAAGCTTTCTTT
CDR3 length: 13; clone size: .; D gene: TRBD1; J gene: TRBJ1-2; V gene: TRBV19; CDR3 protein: CASSTGQGWGYTF; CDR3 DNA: TGTGCCAGTAGTACGGGACAGGGTTGGGGCTACACCTTC
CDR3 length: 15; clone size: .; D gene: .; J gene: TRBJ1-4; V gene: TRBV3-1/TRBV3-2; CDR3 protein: CASSEGAGYSEKLFF; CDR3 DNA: TGTGCCAGCAGCGAAGGGGCAGGGTACAGTGAAAAACTGTTTTTT
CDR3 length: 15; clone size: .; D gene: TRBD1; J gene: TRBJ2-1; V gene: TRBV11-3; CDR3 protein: CASSLEGTGMHEQFF; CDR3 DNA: TGTGCCAGCAGCTTAGAAGGGACAGGGATGCATGAGCAGTTCTTC
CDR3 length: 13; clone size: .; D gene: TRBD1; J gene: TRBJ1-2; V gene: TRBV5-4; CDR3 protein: CASRQGVQYGYTF; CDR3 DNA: TGTGCCTCTCGACAGGGGGTACAATATGGCTACACCTTC
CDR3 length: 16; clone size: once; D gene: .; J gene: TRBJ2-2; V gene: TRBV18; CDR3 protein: CASSPPLGARTGELFF; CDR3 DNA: TGTGCCAGCTCACCTCCATTAGGGGCGCGAACCGGGGAGCTGTTTTTT
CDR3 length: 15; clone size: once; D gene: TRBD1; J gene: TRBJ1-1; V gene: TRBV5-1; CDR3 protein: CASSLNLGQGTEAFF; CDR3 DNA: TGCGCCAGCAGCTTGAATTTGGGACAGGGTACTGAAGCTTTCTTT
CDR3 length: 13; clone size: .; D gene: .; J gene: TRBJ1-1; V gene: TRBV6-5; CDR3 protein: CASSTGENTEAFF; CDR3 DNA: TGTGCCAGCAGCACAGGTGAGAACACTGAAGCTTTCTTT
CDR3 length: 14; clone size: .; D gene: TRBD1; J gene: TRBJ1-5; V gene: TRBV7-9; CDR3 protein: CASSLDREDQPQHF; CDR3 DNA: TGTGCCAGCAGCCTGGACAGGGAAGATCAGCCCCAGCATTTT
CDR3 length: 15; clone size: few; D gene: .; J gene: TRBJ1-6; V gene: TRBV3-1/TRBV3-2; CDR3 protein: CASSQDSREDSPLHF; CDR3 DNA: TGTGCCAGCAGCCAAGACAGCAGGGAGGATTCACCCCTCCACTTT
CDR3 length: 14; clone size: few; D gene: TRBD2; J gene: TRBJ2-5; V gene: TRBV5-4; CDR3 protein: CASSLGLAQETQYF; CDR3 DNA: TGTGCCAGCAGCTTGGGACTAGCCCAAGAGACCCAGTACTTC
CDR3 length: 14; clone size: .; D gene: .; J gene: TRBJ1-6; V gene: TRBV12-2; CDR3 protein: CASRCSSYNSPLHF; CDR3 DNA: TGTGCAAGTCGTTGTAGCTCCTATAATTCACCCCTCCACTTT
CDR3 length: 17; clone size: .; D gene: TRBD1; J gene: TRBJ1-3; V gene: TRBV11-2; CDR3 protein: CASRKLRRTGTGNTIYF; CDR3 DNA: TGTGCCAGCAGGAAGCTTAGACGGACAGGGACTGGAAACACCATATATTTT